The 28 T cell receptor beta chains below all came from one sample that was sequenced in a study of cytomegalovirus exposure and HLA in healthy donors. Primers included in the PCR were 60 Vbeta and 13 Jbeta primers. The protocol was immunoSEQ multiplex PCR, while the TCRdb copy is restricted to in-frame clones and leaves out a portion. The data contain about 110,000 clones, roughly 80% of them seen just once; the ten biggest clones take up 3.5% to 4%. Sequenced input: PBMCs. These receptors all stem from a man in his sixties in good health and CMV-seronegative.

The chain carries TRBV6-5 and TRBJ1-5, with 7 positions matching TRBD1. This CDR3 comprises 13 residues. Unmatched junction bases numbered 6, after V lost 8 bases and J lost 5 bases. The germline gives CDR1 MNHEY, CDR2 SVGAGI. CDR3: CASAGTVDQPQHF. CDR3 DNA: TGTGCCAGCGCTGGGACAGTTGATCAGCCCCAGCATTTT.

The CDR3 reads CASSNRGTNEKLFF. In nucleotides, the CDR3 is TGTGCCAGCAGCAACCGGGGAACTAATGAAAAACTGTTTTTT. This rearrangement joins TRBV27 to TRBJ1-4; D remains unclear. The CDR3 consists of 14 residues. Trimming left V 6 bases short and J 1 base short, with 9 bases between. The V gene's germline CDR1 is MNHEY and CDR2 SMNVEV (reference sequence).

This clone has more than one count but fewer than ten. V gene TRBV6-1 combines with J gene TRBJ2-5; no clear D. The CDR3 covers 13 residues. Germline V gene sequence: CDR1 MNHNS, CDR2 SASEGT. Trimming cost V 6 bases and J 1 base, with 9 bases left between them. The CDR3 loop is CASSRVLQETQYF. For the CDR3, the DNA is TGTGCCAGCAGCCGGGTCCTCCAAGAGACCCAGTACTTC.

The V gene is TRBV5-4, the J gene TRBJ2-3; TRBD2 is a possible D gene (6 bases). The V end lost 4 bases, the J end lost 7 bases, and 25 bases lay between the germline ends. Germline values: CDR1 SGHNT, CDR2 YYREEE (reference sequence). This CDR3 comprises 17 residues. In DNA, the CDR3 is TGTGCCAGCAGCCCACCAGGTCCGACTAGAGGGATTAATACGCAGTATTTT. Protein sequence: CASSPPGPTRGINTQYF. The whole variable domain, filled in from reference TRBV5-4 and TRBJ2-3, reads ETGVTQSPTHLIKTRGQQVTLRCSSQSGHNTVSWYQQALGQGPQFIFQYYREEENGRGNFPPRFSGLQFPNYSSELNVNALELDDSALYLCASSPPGPTRGINTQYFGPGTRLTVL.

The J gene is TRBJ2-1, the V gene TRBV7-9; TRBD2 matches at 16 bases. CDR1 is SEHNR, CDR2 FQNEAQ, per germline (reference sequence). CDR3 length: 17 amino acids. The junction had 3 bases not matched to a gene; V was cut back by 3 bases and J by 4 bases. This chain's CDR3 is CASSLGTSGGGYNEQFF. The CDR3 bases are TGTGCCAGCAGCTTGGGGACTAGCGGGGGGGGGTACAATGAGCAGTTCTTC. The full variable domain, completed using reference TRBV7-9 and TRBJ2-1, is DTGVSQNPRHKITKRGQNVTFRCDPISEHNRLYWYRQTLGQGPEFLTYFQNEAQLEKSRLLSDRFSAERPKGSFSTLEIQRTEQGDSAMYLCASSLGTSGGGYNEQFFGPGTRLTVL.

The rearrangement links TRBV4-2 to TRBJ1-2; a weak D match, TRBD1 (6 bases). The CDR3 runs to 15 residues. Germline lookup yields CDR1 LGHNA and CDR2 YNFKEQ. The germline V and J ends were trimmed by 3 bases and 8 bases, with 19 bases remaining between them. The CDR3 nucleotides are TGTGCCAGCAGCCATCCCCAAGGGGGAATGGTCGGCTACACCTTC. The encoded protein is CASSHPQGGMVGYTF.

The V and J genes are TRBV13 and TRBJ2-1, with 11 bases matching TRBD2. The CDR3 covers 15 residues. The germline V gene encodes CDR1 PRHDT and CDR2 FYEKMQ (reference sequence). V dropped 5 bases and J dropped 8; count of bases not matched to a gene: 8. DNA for the CDR3: TGTGCCAGCAGCGACTACCTAGCGGGGGGCTATGAGCAGTTCTTC. Translating gives CASSDYLAGGYEQFF. Supplemented by reference TRBV13 and TRBJ2-1, the full variable domain reads AAGVIQSPRHLIKEKRETATLKCYPIPRHDTVYWYQQGPGQDPQFLISFYEKMQSDKGSIPDRFSAQQFSDYHSELNMSSLELGDSALYFCASSDYLAGGYEQFFGPGTRLTVL.

This sequence joins TRBV7-2 and TRBJ1-4; 7 positions match TRBD1. Trimming took 5 bases from V and 8 from J; bases not matched to a gene: 11. Germline assignment: CDR1 SGHTA and CDR2 FQGNSA. CDR3 length equals 15 residues. CDR3 in DNA: TGTGCCAGCAGCCTAACAGGGGTGGGGGAGGAAAAACTGTTTTTT. Amino acids: CASSLTGVGEEKLFF.

The genes are TRBV29-1 and TRBJ1-1, with D maybe TRBD1 (5 bases). This CDR3 contains 14 residues. In germline, CDR1 is SQVTM, CDR2 ANQGSEA. Trimming removed 1 base at V and 3 bases at J, with 12 bases between. The CDR3 here is CSVEGVARDTEAFF. The CDR3 nucleotides are TGCAGCGTTGAAGGTGTTGCCAGGGACACTGAAGCTTTCTTT.

This chain joins TRBV7-9 and TRBJ2-1; 11 bases fit TRBD1. The CDR3 is 12 residues long. Per germline, CDR1 SEHNR and CDR2 FQNEAQ (reference sequence). J was trimmed by 14 bases and V by 5 bases; bases with no gene match: 5. This CDR3 is CASSRRDRGEFF. In nucleotides, the CDR3 is TGTGCCAGCAGCCGCAGGGACAGGGGGGAGTTCTTC.

The chain is built from TRBV4-1 and TRBJ2-7; 8 nucleotides match TRBD1. The length of the CDR3 is 15 residues. CDR1 and CDR2 from the germline V gene are MGHRA and YSYEKL. Trimming cost V 4 bases and J 2 bases; bases outside gene matches: 7. CDR3 in amino acids: CASSPPGTGAYEQYV. The CDR3 region has the DNA TGCGCCAGCAGCCCTCCCGGGACAGGCGCCTACGAGCAGTACGTC.

The V and J genes are TRBV5-1 and TRBJ1-1; 11 nucleotides match TRBD1. The CDR3 is made up of 15 amino acids. Germline V gene data show CDR1 as SGHRS and CDR2 as YFSETQ. V dropped 2 bases and J dropped 4; count of bases not matched to a gene: 4. CDR3 in amino acids: CASSLRTGGFTEAFF. CDR3 nucleotides: TGCGCCAGCAGCTTACGGACAGGGGGCTTCACTGAAGCTTTCTTT.

This clone showed up just once. The DNA for the CDR3 is TGTGCCAGCAGCGTCGATTACGGGGGGCTGAAAGAGACCCAGTACTTC. Amino acid sequence: CASSVDYGGLKETQYF. The chain carries TRBV9 and TRBJ2-5, with a tentative D call TRBD2 (7 bases). Germline loops: CDR1 SGDLS, CDR2 YYNGEE. Trimming cost V 2 bases and J 3 bases, with 17 bases left between them. This CDR3 region has 16 residues.

This clone has only one observation. This rearrangement joins TRBV6-5 to TRBJ1-1; TRBD1 might be the D (6 bases). This CDR3 has 14 amino acids. Between the trimmed V and J ends, which lost 7 bases and 0 bases, there was a span of 12 bases. Germline CDR1 MNHEY, CDR2 SVGAGI. The chain's CDR3 is CASNTGTLNTEAFF. The CDR3 DNA follows: TGTGCCAGCAACACCGGGACATTGAACACTGAAGCTTTCTTT.

The gene calls are TRBV4-3 and TRBJ1-3; D unclear. The CDR3 extends over 16 amino acids. The V and J ends lost 5 bases and 0 bases respectively, with 14 bases between them. The V gene's germline CDR1 is LGHNA and CDR2 YSLEER. CDR3 in amino acids: CASSVSNSPSGNTIYF. Written as DNA, the CDR3 is TGCGCCAGCAGCGTCTCGAACTCCCCCTCTGGAAACACCATATATTTT.

The chain joins TRBV7-9 to TRBJ2-3; TRBD1 is a possible D gene (6 bases). Germline loops: CDR1 SEHNR, CDR2 FQNEAQ (reference sequence). Trimming cost V 4 bases and J 2 bases, with 13 bases left between them. CDR3 length equals 15 residues. CDR3 nucleotide sequence: TGTGCCAGCAGCTCTCCGGGACACCTCACAGATACGCAGTATTTT. Protein sequence: CASSSPGHLTDTQYF.

This clone was recorded only once. Its ends do not fully match the called genes, so a read error is possible. The chain employs TRBV29-1 and TRBJ2-1, with 8 bases fitting TRBD1. The CDR3 loop spans 16 amino acids. Germline-derived CDR1 and CDR2 are SQVTM and ANQGSEA. In DNA form, the CDR3 reads TGCAGCGCTAACCTGAAAGACAGGGGTTCCTACAGTGAGCAGTTCTTC. Residues: CSANLKDRGSYSEQFF.

V is TRBV7-9 and J is TRBJ1-1; D might be TRBD1 (5 bases). Trimming took 1 base from V and 5 from J, leaving 11 bases between them. Germline CDR1 reads SEHNR; CDR2 reads FQNEAQ (reference sequence). This CDR3 spans 14 amino acids. The CDR3 bases are TGTGCCAGCAGCTTAGACGGGGGATTAACTGAAGCTTTCTTT. Amino acids: CASSLDGGLTEAFF.

This clone was recorded once. This chain uses TRBV5-4 with TRBJ2-5; 7 bases align to TRBD2. Germline V gene lookup returns CDR1 SGHNT and CDR2 YYREEE (reference sequence). CDR3 length equals 15 residues. V lost 1 base and J lost 2; bases outside the gene matches: 5. CDR3 sequence reads: CASSLRRGLQETQYF. DNA for the CDR3: TGTGCCAGCAGCTTGAGGAGGGGACTACAAGAGACCCAGTACTTC.

This chain connects TRBV13 to TRBJ1-3; D perhaps matches TRBD1 (5 bases). The CDR3 has 16 residues. V was trimmed by 5 bases and J by 4 bases, leaving 18 bases between them. Germline V lookup: CDR1 PRHDT, CDR2 FYEKMQ (reference sequence). CDR3 coding DNA: TGTGCCAGCAGCCGCGGGACGCAGATTAGGGGAAACACCATATATTTT. This codes for CASSRGTQIRGNTIYF.

This chain joins TRBV5-1 and TRBJ2-7; a possible D gene is TRBD1 (6 bases). V was cut by 4 bases and J by 2 bases, with 10 bases left in between. Germline V CDR1 and CDR2: SGHRS, YFSETQ. CDR3 length equals 13 residues. As DNA, the CDR3 is TGCGCCAGCAGCCTACAGGGTCCCTACGAGCAGTACTTC. Translation gives CASSLQGPYEQYF.

V and J are TRBV6-6 and TRBJ1-1; D gene ambiguous. CDR3 length: 12 residues. CDR1 and CDR2 (germline): MNHNY, SVGAGI (reference sequence). The V end lost 2 bases, the J end lost 5 bases, and 6 bases lay between the germline ends. CDR3: CASSYGRTEAFF. Here the CDR3 DNA reads TGTGCCAGCAGTTACGGCCGTACTGAAGCTTTCTTT.

V is TRBV5-1 and J is TRBJ2-5; 8 positions agree with TRBD1. There are 15 residues in the CDR3. Germline CDR1 is SGHRS and CDR2 is YFSETQ. J gave up 5 bases and V 4 bases, and 10 bases lay outside the gene matches. The CDR3 nucleotides read TGCGCCAGCAGCCCGCAGGGGGCGCAGTGGGAGACCCAGTACTTC. It yields the protein CASSPQGAQWETQYF.

V gene TRBV9 combines with J gene TRBJ1-6; TRBD1 might be the D (5 bases). There are 16 residues in the CDR3. Trimming took off 0 bases at V and 7 bases at J, with 14 bases between the two ends. Germline-derived CDR1 and CDR2 are SGDLS and YYNGEE. The CDR3 sequence: CASSVEPTASNSPLHF. The CDR3 DNA reads TGTGCCAGCAGCGTAGAGCCGACAGCATCAAATTCACCCCTCCACTTT.

The chain uses TRBV27 and TRBJ2-7; 13 positions match TRBD2. Losses at the gene ends were 4 bases for V and 5 bases for J; bases not matched to a gene: 5. Germline values: CDR1 MNHEY, CDR2 SMNVEV (reference sequence). The CDR3 is made up of 15 amino acids. The CDR3 spells CASSSTSGGAHEQYF. For the CDR3, the DNA is TGTGCCAGCAGTTCCACTAGCGGGGGGGCCCACGAGCAGTACTTC.

The chain links TRBV28 to TRBJ1-3; D remains ambiguous. The CDR3 is 15 residues long. Per the germline V gene, CDR1 is MDHEN and CDR2 is SYDVKM. V was trimmed by 2 bases and J by 0 bases, leaving 8 bases between them. This chain's CDR3 is CASSLVDGSGNTIYF. The CDR3 DNA reads TGTGCCAGCAGTTTAGTAGATGGCTCTGGAAACACCATATATTTT.

This sequence joins TRBV7-9 and TRBJ1-3; D is unclear. The CDR3 has 14 amino acids. The V gene lost 5 bases and the J gene lost 1 base, with 9 bases spanning the gap. Germline V gene lookup returns CDR1 SEHNR and CDR2 FQNEAQ (reference sequence). The CDR3 sequence is CASSTGTSGNTIYF. The CDR3 DNA is TGTGCCAGCAGCACGGGAACGTCTGGAAACACCATATATTTT.

This clone has more than one count but fewer than ten. V and J are TRBV5-1 and TRBJ2-1; D is undetermined. V was cut by 0 bases and J by 5 bases, with 9 bases left in between. This CDR3 region has 14 residues. Germline-derived CDR1 and CDR2 are SGHRS and YFSETQ. The CDR3 region has the DNA TGCGCCAGCAGCTTGGGTTCTGAGGACAATGAGCAGTTCTTC. Translation: CASSLGSEDNEQFF. Using reference TRBV5-1 and TRBJ2-1 for the parts outside the CDR3, the full variable domain is KAGVTQTPRYLIKTRGQQVTLSCSPISGHRSVSWYQQTPGQGLQFLFEYFSETQRNKGNFPGRFSGRQFSNSRSEMNVSTLELGDSALYLCASSLGSEDNEQFFGPGTRLTVL.